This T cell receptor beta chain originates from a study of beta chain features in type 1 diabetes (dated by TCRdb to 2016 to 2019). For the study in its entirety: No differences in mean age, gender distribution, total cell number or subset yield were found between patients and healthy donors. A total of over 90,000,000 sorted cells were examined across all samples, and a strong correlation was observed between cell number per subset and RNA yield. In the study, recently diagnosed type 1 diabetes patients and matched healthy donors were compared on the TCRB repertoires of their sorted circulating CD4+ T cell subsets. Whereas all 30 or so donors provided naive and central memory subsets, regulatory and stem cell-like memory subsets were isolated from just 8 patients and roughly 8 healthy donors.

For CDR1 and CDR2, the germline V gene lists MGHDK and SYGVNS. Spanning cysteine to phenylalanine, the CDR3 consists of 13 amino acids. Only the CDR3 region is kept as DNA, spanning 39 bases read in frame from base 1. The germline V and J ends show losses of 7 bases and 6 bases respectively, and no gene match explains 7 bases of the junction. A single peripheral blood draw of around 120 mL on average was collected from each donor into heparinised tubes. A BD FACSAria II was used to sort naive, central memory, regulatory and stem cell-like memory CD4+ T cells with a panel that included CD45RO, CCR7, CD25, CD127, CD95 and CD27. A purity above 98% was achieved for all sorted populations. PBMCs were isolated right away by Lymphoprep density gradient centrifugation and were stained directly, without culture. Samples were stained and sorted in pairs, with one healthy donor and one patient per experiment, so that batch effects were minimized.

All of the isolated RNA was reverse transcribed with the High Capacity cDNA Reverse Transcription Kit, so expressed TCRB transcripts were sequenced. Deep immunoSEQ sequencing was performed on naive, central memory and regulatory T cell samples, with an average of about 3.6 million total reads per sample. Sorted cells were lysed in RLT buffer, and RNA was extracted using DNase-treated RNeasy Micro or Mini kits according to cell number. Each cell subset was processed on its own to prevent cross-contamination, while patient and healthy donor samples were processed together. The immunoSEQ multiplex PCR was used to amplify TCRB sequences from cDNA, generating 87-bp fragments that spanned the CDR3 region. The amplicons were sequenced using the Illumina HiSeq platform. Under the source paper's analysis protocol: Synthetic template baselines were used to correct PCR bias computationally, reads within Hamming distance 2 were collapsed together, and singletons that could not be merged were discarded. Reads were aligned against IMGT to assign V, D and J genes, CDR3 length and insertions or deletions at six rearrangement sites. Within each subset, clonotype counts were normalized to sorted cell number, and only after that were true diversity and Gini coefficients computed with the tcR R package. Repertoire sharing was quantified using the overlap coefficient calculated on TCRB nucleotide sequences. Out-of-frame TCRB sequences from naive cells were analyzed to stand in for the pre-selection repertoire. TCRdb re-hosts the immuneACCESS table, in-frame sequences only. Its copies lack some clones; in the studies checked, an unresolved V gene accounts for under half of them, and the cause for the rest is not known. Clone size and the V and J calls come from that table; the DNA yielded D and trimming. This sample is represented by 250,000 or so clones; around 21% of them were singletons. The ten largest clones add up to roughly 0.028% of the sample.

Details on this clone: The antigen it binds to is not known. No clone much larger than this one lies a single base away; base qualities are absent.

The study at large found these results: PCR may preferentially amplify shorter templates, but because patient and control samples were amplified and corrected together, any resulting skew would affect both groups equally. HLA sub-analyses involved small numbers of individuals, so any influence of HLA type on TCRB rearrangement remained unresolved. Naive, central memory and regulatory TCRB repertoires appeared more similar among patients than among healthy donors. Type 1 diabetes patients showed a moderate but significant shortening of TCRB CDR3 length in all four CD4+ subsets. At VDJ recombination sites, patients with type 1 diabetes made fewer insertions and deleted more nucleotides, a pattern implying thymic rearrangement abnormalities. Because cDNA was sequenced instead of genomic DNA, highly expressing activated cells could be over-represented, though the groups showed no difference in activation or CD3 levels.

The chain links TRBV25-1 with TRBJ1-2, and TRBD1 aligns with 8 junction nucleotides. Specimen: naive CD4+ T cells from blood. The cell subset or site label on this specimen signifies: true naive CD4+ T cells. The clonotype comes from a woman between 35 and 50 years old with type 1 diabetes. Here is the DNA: TGTGCCAGCAAGGACAGGGAGGTAAATGGCTACACCTTC. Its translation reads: CASKDREVNGYTF.